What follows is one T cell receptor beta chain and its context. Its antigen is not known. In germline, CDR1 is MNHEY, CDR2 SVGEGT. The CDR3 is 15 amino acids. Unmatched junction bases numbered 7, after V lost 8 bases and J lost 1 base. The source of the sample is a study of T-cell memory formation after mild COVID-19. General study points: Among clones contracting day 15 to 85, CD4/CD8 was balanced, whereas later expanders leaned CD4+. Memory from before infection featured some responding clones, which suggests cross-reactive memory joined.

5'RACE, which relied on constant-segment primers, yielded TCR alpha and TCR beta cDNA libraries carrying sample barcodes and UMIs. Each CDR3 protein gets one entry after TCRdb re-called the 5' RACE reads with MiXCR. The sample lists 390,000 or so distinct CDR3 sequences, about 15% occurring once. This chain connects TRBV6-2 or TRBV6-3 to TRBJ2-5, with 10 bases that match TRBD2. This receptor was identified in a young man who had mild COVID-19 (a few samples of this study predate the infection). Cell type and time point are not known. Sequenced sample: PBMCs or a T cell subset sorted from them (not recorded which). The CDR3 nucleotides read TGTGCCAGCCACCGGAGCGGGGGGGCCCAAGAGACCCAGTACTTC. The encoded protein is CASHRSGGAQETQYF.